This T cell receptor (beta chain) was captured in a study of T-cell reconstitution after alpha-beta-depleted transplantation in children. V dropped 3 bases and J dropped 7 bases, with 9 bases sitting between them. Germline loops: CDR1 MNHEY, CDR2 SMNVEV (reference sequence). This CDR3 contains 13 residues. Preparation of the TCRbeta library was carried out with unique molecular identifiers. TCRdb re-called the PCR reads through MiXCR, storing one row per CDR3 protein. The sample records 200,000 to 250,000 distinct CDR3 sequences, approximately 9% being singletons. This clonotype showed up many times. The rearrangement joins TRBV27 to TRBJ2-2; tentative D call: TRBD2 (6 bases). The specimen comprised PBMCs from the stem cell graft donor, sampled from the stem cell graft. This clonotype was obtained from a human donor who donated a stem cell graft to a child with acute lymphoblastic leukemia. The CDR3 DNA follows: TGTGCCAGCAGTTTTCGGGGGAACGGGGAGCTGTTTTTT. This gives the protein CASSFRGNGELFF.